This T cell receptor (beta chain) was sequenced during a study of CD8+ T cells in alopecia areata. The CDR3 is 14 amino acids. V dropped 2 bases and J dropped 2; count of bases not matched to a gene: 3. Germline-derived CDR1 and CDR2 are SGHRS and YFSETQ. Once RNA had been extracted, it was reverse transcribed into cDNA to act as the sequencing template. This table comes from immunoSEQ multiplex PCR, and its TCRdb copy is limited to in-frame clones, with some not included. The sample consists of roughly 140,000 clones, about 50% of them appearing once. The gene calls are TRBV5-1 and TRBJ2-7; TRBD1 matches 8 bases. Sequencing was performed on CD8+ T cells sorted from blood, taken at week 0. The sequence was collected from a human donor with alopecia areata. The CDR3 loop is CASSLKQGAYEQYF. CDR3 DNA: TGCGCCAGCAGCTTAAAACAGGGGGCCTACGAGCAGTACTTC.